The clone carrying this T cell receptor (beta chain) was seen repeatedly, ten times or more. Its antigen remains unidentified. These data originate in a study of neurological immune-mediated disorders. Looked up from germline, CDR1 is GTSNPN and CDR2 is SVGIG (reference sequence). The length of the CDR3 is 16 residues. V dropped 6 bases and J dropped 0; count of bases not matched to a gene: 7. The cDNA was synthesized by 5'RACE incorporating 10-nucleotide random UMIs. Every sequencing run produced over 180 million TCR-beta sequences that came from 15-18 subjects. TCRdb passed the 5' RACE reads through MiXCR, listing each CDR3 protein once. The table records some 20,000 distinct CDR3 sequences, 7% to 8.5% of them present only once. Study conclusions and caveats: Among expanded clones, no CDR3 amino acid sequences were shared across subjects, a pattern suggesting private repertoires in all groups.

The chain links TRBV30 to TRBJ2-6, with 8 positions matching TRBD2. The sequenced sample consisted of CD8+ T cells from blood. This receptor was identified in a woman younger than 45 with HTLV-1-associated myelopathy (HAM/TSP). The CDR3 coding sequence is TGTGCCTGCCAAACCGGGACTAGCTCTGGGGCCAACGTCCTGACTTTC. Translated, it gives CACQTGTSSGANVLTF. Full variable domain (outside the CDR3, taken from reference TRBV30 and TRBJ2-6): SQTIHQWPATLVQPVGSPLSLECTVEGTSNPNLYWYRQAAGRGLQLLFYSVGIGQISSEVPQNLSASRPQDRQFILSSKKLLLSDSGFYLCACQTGTSSGANVLTFGAGSRLTVL.